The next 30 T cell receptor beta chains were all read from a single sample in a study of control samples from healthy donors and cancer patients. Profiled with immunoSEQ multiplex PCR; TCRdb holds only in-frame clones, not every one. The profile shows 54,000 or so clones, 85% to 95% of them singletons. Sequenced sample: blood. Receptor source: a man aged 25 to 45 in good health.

In DNA, the CDR3 is TGTGCCAGCAGTTTAGGACAGGGCCATAGCAATCAGCCCCAGCATTTT. Encoded protein: CASSLGQGHSNQPQHF. The genes are TRBV6-5 and TRBJ1-5; 8 bases map to TRBD1. Germline trimming cut 4 bases from V and 0 bases from J; bases unmatched to any gene: 5. The CDR3 has 16 residues. The germline V gene encodes CDR1 MNHEY and CDR2 SVGAGI.

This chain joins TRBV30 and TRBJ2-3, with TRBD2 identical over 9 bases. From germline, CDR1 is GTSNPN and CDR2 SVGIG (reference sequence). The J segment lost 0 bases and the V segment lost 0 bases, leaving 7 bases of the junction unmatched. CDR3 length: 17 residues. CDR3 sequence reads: CAWSVTSSGTSTDTQYF. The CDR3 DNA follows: TGTGCCTGGAGTGTAACGTCTAGCGGGACTAGCACAGATACGCAGTATTTT.

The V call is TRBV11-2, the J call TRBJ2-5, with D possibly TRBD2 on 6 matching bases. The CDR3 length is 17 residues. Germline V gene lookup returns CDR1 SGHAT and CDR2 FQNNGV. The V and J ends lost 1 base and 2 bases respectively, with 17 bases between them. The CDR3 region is CASSLALAGSFQETQYF. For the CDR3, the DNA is TGTGCCAGCAGCTTAGCATTGGCGGGAAGTTTTCAAGAGACCCAGTACTTC.

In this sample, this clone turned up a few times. The chain's CDR3 is CASSIMGGGGPGELFF. The DNA of the CDR3 is TGTGCCAGCAGCATCATGGGGGGCGGGGGCCCCGGGGAGCTGTTTTTT. The chain carries TRBV7-2 and TRBJ2-2; a weak D match, TRBD2 (7 bases). The V gene lost 5 bases and the J gene lost 6 bases, with 19 bases spanning the gap. The CDR3 totals 16 residues. Germline V CDR1 and CDR2: SGHTA, FQGNSA.

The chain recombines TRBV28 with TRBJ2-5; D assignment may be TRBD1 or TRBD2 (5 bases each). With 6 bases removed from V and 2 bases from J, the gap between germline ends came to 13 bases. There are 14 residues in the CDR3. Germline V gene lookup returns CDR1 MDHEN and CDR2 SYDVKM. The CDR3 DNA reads TGTGCCAGCAGAAAACCGGGACGGCAAGAGACCCAGTACTTC. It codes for CASRKPGRQETQYF. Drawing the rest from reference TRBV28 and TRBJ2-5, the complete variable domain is DVKVTQSSRYLVKRTGEKVFLECVQDMDHENMFWYRQDPGLGLRLIYFSYDVKMKEKGDIPEGYSVSREKKERFSLILESASTNQTSMYLCASRKPGRQETQYFGPGTRLLVL.

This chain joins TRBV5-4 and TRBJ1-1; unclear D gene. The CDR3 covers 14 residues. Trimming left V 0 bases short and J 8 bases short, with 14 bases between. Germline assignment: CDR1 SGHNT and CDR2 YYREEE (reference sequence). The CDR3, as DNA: TGTGCCAGCAGCTTGGAGGGTAGTCAGACCGAAGCTTTCTTT. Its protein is CASSLEGSQTEAFF.

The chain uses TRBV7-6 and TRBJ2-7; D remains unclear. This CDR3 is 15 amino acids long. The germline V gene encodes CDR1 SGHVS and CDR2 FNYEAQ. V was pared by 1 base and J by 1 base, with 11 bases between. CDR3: CASSLVQDGSYEQYF. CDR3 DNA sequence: TGTGCCAGCAGCTTAGTTCAGGACGGATCCTACGAGCAGTACTTC.

The CDR3 DNA follows: TGCGCCAGCAGCTTAACGGGCCCAATGAACACTGAAGCTTTCTTT. Its protein is CASSLTGPMNTEAFF. The chain uses TRBV5-1 and TRBJ1-1, with D unclear. The V and J ends lost 2 bases and 0 bases respectively, with 11 bases between them. The CDR3 loop spans 15 amino acids. Germline V CDR1 and CDR2: SGHRS, YFSETQ.

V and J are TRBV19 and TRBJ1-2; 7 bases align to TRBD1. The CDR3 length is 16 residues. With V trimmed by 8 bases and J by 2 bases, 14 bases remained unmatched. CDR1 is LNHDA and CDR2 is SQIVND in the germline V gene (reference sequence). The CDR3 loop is CASGYARTGANYGYTF. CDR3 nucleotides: TGTGCCAGTGGCTACGCTCGGACAGGTGCAAACTATGGCTACACCTTC.

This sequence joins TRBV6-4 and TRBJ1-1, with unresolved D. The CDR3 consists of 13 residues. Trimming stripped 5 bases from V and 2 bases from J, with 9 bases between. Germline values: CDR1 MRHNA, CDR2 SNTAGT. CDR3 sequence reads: CASSSSPNTEAFF. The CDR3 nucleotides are TGTGCCAGCAGTTCGAGTCCAAACACTGAAGCTTTCTTT.

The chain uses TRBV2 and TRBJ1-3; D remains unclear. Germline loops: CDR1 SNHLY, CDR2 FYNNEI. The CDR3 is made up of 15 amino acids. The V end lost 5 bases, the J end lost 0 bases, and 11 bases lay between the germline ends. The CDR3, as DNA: TGTGCCAGCAGTTATACAGTGAACTCTGGAAACACCATATATTTT. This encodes CASSYTVNSGNTIYF.

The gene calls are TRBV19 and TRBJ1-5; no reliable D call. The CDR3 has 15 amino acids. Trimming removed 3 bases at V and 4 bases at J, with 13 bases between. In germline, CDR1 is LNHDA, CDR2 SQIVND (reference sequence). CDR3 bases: TGTGCCAGTAGTATTGAGCCAGGCTATAATCAGCCCCAGCATTTT. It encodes CASSIEPGYNQPQHF.

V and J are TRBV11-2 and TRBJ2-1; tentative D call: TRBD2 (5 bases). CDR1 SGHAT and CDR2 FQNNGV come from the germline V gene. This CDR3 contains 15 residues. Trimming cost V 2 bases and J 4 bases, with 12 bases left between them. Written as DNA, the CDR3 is TGTGCCAGCAGCTTACAGAGCGGAATGTACAATGAGCAGTTCTTC. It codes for CASSLQSGMYNEQFF.

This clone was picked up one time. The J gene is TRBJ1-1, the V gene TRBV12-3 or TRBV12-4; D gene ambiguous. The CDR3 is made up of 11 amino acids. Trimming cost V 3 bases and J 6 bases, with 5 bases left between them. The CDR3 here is CASSFLAEAFF. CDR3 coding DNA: TGTGCCAGCAGTTTTCTCGCTGAAGCTTTCTTT.

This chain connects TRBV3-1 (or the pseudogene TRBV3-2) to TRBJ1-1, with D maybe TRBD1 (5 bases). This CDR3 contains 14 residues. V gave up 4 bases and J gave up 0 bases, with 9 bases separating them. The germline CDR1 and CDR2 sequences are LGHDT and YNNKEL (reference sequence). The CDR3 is CASSPGLLNTEAFF. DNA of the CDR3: TGTGCCAGCAGCCCGGGACTTCTGAACACTGAAGCTTTCTTT.

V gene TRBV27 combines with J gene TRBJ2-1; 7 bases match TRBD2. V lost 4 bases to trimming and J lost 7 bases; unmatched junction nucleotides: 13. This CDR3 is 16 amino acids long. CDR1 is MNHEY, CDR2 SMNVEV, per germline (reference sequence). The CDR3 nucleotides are TGTGCCAGCAGTTACCGGCCGGCGGGAGATAGTAATGAGCAGTTCTTC. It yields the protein CASSYRPAGDSNEQFF.

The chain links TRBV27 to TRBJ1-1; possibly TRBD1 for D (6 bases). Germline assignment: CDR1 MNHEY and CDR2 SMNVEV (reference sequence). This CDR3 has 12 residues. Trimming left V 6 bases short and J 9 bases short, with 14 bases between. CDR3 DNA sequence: TGTGCCAGCAGCCTAGGGGGGGGGCAAGCTTTCTTT. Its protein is CASSLGGGQAFF.

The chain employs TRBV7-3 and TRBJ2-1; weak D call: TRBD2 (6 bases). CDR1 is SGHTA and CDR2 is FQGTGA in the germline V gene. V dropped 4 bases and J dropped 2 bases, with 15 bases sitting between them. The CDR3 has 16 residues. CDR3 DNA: TGTGCCAGCAGCTCTAGCGCCGGGGAGGCCTACAATGAGCAGTTCTTC. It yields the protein CASSSSAGEAYNEQFF.

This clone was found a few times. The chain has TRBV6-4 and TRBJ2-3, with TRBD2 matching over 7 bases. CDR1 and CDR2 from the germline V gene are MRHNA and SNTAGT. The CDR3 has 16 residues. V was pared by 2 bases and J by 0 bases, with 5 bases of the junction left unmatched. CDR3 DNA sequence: TGTGCCAGCAGTGACGGAGCTAGCGGAAGCACAGATACGCAGTATTTT. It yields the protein CASSDGASGSTDTQYF.

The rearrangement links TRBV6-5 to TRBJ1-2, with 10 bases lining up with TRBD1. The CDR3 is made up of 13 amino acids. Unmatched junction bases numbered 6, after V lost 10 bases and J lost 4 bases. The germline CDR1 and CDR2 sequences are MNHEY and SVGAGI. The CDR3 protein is CATRTGGLYGYTF. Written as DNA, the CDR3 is TGTGCCACCAGGACAGGGGGACTCTATGGCTACACCTTC.

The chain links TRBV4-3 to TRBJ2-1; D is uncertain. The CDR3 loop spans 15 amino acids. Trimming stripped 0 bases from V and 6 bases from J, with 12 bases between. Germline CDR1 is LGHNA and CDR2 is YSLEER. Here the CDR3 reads CASSQDERWTNEQFF. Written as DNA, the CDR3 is TGCGCCAGCAGCCAAGATGAACGCTGGACCAATGAGCAGTTCTTC.

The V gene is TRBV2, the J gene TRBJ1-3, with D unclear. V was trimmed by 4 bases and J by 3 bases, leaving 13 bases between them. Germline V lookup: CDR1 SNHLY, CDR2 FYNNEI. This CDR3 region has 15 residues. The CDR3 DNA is TGTGCCAGCAGTGTAATGGACTGGTATGGAAACACCATATATTTT. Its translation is CASSVMDWYGNTIYF.

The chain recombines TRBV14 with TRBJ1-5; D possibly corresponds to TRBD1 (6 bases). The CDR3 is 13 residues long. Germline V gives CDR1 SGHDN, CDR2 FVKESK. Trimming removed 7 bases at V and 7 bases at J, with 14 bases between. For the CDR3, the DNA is TGTGCCAGCAACGGGGACATCAGGCAGCCCCAGCATTTT. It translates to CASNGDIRQPQHF.

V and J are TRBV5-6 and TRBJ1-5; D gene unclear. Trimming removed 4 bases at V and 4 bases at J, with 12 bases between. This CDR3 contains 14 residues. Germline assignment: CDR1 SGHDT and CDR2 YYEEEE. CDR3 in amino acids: CASSPRLGNQPQHF. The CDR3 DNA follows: TGTGCCAGCAGCCCTCGCTTGGGGAATCAGCCCCAGCATTTT.

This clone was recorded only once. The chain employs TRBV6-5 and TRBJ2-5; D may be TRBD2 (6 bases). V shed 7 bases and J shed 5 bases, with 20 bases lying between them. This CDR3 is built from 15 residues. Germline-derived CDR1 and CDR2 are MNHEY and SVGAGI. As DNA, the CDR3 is TGTGCCAGCACACGATACCGGGGGTCGGGTGAGACCCAGTACTTC. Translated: CASTRYRGSGETQYF.

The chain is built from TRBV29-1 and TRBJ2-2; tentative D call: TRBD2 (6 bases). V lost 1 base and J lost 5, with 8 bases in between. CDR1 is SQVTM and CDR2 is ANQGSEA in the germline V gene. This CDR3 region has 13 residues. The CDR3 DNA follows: TGCAGCGTTGAAGTTAGCGGAACCGGGGAGCTGTTTTTT. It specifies CSVEVSGTGELFF.

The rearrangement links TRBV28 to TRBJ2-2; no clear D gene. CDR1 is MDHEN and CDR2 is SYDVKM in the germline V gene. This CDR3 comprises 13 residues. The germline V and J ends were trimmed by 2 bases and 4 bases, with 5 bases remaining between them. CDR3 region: CASSLRRTGELFF. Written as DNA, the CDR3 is TGTGCCAGCAGTTTACGGCGCACCGGGGAGCTGTTTTTT.

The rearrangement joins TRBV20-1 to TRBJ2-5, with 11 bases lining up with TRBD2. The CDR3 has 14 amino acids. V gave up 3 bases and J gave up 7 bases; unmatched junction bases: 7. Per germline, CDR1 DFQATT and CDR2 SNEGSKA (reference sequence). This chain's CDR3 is CSASLLAGVLTQYF. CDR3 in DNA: TGCAGTGCTAGTCTACTAGCGGGAGTATTGACCCAGTACTTC.

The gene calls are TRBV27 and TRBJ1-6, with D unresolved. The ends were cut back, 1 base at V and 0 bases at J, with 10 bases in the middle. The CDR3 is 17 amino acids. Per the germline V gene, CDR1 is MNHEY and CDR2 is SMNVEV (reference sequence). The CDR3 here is CASSLFGSSSYNSPLHF. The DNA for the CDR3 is TGTGCCAGCAGTTTATTCGGGTCGAGCTCCTATAATTCACCCCTCCACTTT.

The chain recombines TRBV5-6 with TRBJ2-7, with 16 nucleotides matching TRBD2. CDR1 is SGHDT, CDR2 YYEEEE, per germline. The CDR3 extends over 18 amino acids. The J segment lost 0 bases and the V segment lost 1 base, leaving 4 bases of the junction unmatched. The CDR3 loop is CASSLPGLAGGSSYEQYF. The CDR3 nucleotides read TGTGCCAGCAGCTTGCCGGGACTAGCGGGAGGGAGCTCCTACGAGCAGTACTTC.